The TCR beta chain described here comes from a study of T cell repertoires in cytomegalovirus infection. Study in general: Public TCR beta signatures provided an indication of both CMV infection and a matching HLA type.

In TCRdb, the reads were re-called with MiXCR into one record per CDR3 protein. The table records 60,000 to 75,000 distinct CDR3 sequences, about 23% of them present only once. CDR1 and CDR2 (germline): LGHNA, YNFKEQ. The CDR3 runs 15 residues. V lost 4 bases and J lost 0, with 13 bases in between. Study outcomes and limitations: Carriers of CMV plus the relevant HLA were identified by cumulative public TCR beta family frequency. Predominance within the ex vivo response was attributable to HLA-C-restricted CMV-specific TCR beta clonotypes.

To note about this clonotype: No antigen is known for it.

The sequence was obtained from a human donor in good health (CMV status not recorded). Some clones in this sample may be carry-over from other donors' samples. The chain recombines TRBV4-2 with TRBJ2-7, with a possible D match to TRBD2 (6 bases). Sequenced material: PBMCs, sequenced either directly or after in vitro stimulation (not recorded which). The CDR3 coding sequence is TGTGCCAGCAGCCCCCCGGGGGATAACTCCTACGAGCAGTACTTC. Protein product: CASSPPGDNSYEQYF.